This TCR beta chain originates from a study of blood T cell repertoires in COVID-19. CDR3 length: 14 residues. CDR1 and CDR2 from the germline V gene are MNHNS and SASEGT. V dropped 4 bases and J dropped 6; count of bases not matched to a gene: 2. Under the authors' procedure: Scientists estimated how many nucleated cells there were by amplifying reference gene primers. Sequencing used immunoSEQ multiplex PCR; TCRdb keeps in-frame clones, though not all of them. V and J calls and clone size are copied from that table; D and trimming were computed from the DNA. The table lists about 250,000 clones, about nine tenths of them singletons.

The sequencing input was PBMCs or T cells enriched from blood (not recorded which). The sequence came from a man in his forties who had recovered from COVID-19. The V call is TRBV6-1, the J call TRBJ1-5, with 11 positions matching TRBD1. The CDR3 sequence is CASSGTGGGQPQHF. The DNA of the CDR3 is TGTGCCAGCAGTGGGACAGGGGGCGGTCAGCCCCAGCATTTT.